The 7 T cell receptor beta chains below come from one sample, sequenced in a study of spatial heterogeneity in lung cancer (dated by TCRdb to between 2018 and 2020). This specimen's time point label, interpreted: sample taken at primary tumor resection. Without any cell sorting, TCR sequencing was performed on whole RNA extracted either from tumor and nontumor lung tissue or from cryopreserved PBMC samples. Library preparation used 5' RACE. Sequencing was carried out with a NextSeq 500. TCRdb reran the public reads through fastp at Q25 and MiXCR, keeping productive beta chains. Rows merge per CDR3 protein into single entries with the most common DNA and genes. The sample contains about 23,000 distinct CDR3 sequences, 4.7% of them found a single time. About 5% of the sample comes from the top ten. The source was PBMCs, collected at surgery. The receptors originated from a male donor with early-stage non-small cell lung cancer.

This clonotype has at least ten counts. This chain joins TRBV7-9 and TRBJ2-7, with D unresolved. Trimming took 4 bases from V and 2 from J, leaving 12 bases between them. Germline V gene data show CDR1 as SEHNR and CDR2 as FQNEAQ (reference sequence). This CDR3 is built from 14 residues. CDR3 bases: TGTGCCAGCAGCTCCTGGAGCAACCCCTACGAGCAGTACTTC. It yields the protein CASSSWSNPYEQYF.

This clonotype came up many times. The chain couples TRBV12-3 or TRBV12-4 to TRBJ2-1; D is ambiguous. The ends were cut back, 5 bases at V and 6 bases at J, with 5 bases in the middle. There are 11 residues in the CDR3. The CDR3 is CASSRANEQFF. CDR3 DNA sequence: TGTGCCAGCAGTCGGGCCAATGAGCAGTTCTTC.

The chain uses TRBV6-2 or TRBV6-3 and TRBJ2-4, with D uncertain. The germline V gene has CDR1 MNHEY and CDR2 SVGEGT. The V gene lost 2 bases and the J gene lost 0 bases, with 14 bases spanning the gap. CDR3 length equals 17 residues. This CDR3 reads CASSYGTGRIAKNIQYF. The CDR3 DNA reads TGTGCCAGCAGTTACGGAACCGGCCGAATAGCCAAAAACATTCAGTACTTC.

V is TRBV7-2 and J is TRBJ1-3; the D is unclear. In germline, CDR1 is SGHTA, CDR2 FQGNSA. The CDR3 covers 11 residues. V was cut by 5 bases and J by 3 bases, with 2 bases left in between. In nucleotides, the CDR3 is TGTGCCAGCAGCGTTGGAAACACCATATATTTT. Its translation: CASSVGNTIYF.

This clonotype appeared many times. The chain is built from TRBV2 and TRBJ2-1; D call uncertain. The CDR3 loop spans 13 amino acids. Trimming stripped 4 bases from V and 7 bases from J, with 11 bases between. The germline V gene has CDR1 SNHLY and CDR2 FYNNEI. CDR3 in amino acids: CASSGVPINEQFF. The DNA of the CDR3 is TGTGCCAGCAGTGGAGTCCCAATTAATGAGCAGTTCTTC.

This clonotype was counted at least ten times. The chain is built from TRBV18 and TRBJ1-3; D remains ambiguous. Trimming removed 3 bases from V and 4 bases from J, with 22 bases in between. This CDR3 spans 18 amino acids. The germline CDR1 and CDR2 sequences are KGHSH and LQKENI. CDR3 DNA: TGTGCCAGCTCACCTACGCTATCCCCCCAAATGACGGGAAACACCATATATTTT. It translates to CASSPTLSPQMTGNTIYF.

This clonotype has at least ten counts. This chain links TRBV5-1 with TRBJ2-7; 7 nucleotides align to TRBD1. CDR1 is SGHRS and CDR2 is YFSETQ in the germline V gene. This CDR3 has 16 residues. V gave up 2 bases and J gave up 3 bases; unmatched junction bases: 11. This CDR3 reads CASSFPLTGNLYEQYF. The CDR3 region has the DNA TGCGCCAGCAGCTTCCCCCTGACAGGGAACCTCTACGAGCAGTACTTC.